This T cell receptor beta chain was recorded in a study of cytomegalovirus exposure and HLA in healthy donors. Study results and limitations: Earlier results showed most TCR beta V segments being productive about 90% or about 30% of the time. In a later analysis, parvovirus B19, influenza, CMV and Epstein-Barr virus appeared linked to several top co-occurrence clusters.

About this clone itself: Its antigen is undetermined.

60 Vbeta and 13 Jbeta primers were used in PCR. TCRdb's copy holds only in-frame clones and misses some; the assay was immunoSEQ multiplex PCR. The sample includes almost 40,000 clones. This CDR3 spans 15 amino acids. CDR1 LNHDA and CDR2 SQIVND come from the germline V gene (reference sequence). Trimming pared 1 base from V and 0 bases from J, leaving 4 bases between. The chain employs TRBV19 and TRBJ2-6, with D uncertain. This receptor was obtained from a woman under 40 in good health and CMV-seropositive. The sample was PBMCs. CDR3 bases: TGTGCCAGTAGTATAGCCAGCTCTGGGGCCAACGTCCTGACTTTC. It specifies CASSIASSGANVLTF.